Sequencing of this TCR beta chain was carried out in a study of cytomegalovirus exposure and HLA in healthy donors. Study observations and caveats: Sequencing likely caused a cluster of highly shared sequence variants.

Germline V CDR1 and CDR2: SGHNT, YENEEA. Trimming at V came to 2 bases and at J to 2 bases, leaving 8 bases not matched to a gene. This CDR3 is 17 amino acids long. The PCR used 60 Vbeta and 13 Jbeta primers. Clones were read by immunoSEQ multiplex PCR, and TCRdb kept only the in-frame ones, dropping some. The sample records some 140,000 clones, over 60% being singletons. This clone has a single count. Its target is unknown. The clonotype comes from a man between 40 and 49 years old in good health and CMV-seronegative. The material sequenced was PBMCs. The J gene is TRBJ2-1, the V gene TRBV11-3; 8 bases align to TRBD2. As DNA, the CDR3 is TGTGCCAGCAGCTTACTTATAGCGGGGTTCACCTACAATGAGCAGTTCTTC. Translated, it gives CASSLLIAGFTYNEQFF. The full variable domain, its missing parts supplied by reference TRBV11-3 and TRBJ2-1, is EAGVVQSPRYKIIEKKQPVAFWCNPISGHNTLYWYLQNLGQGPELLIRYENEEAVDDSQLPKDRFSAERLKGVDSTLKIQPAELGDSAVYLCASSLLIAGFTYNEQFFGPGTRLTVL.